The clone carrying this T cell receptor beta chain was observed a few times. The antigen is undetermined. This sample stems from a study of CD8 T cells in ankylosing spondylitis. The CDR3 runs 15 residues. Germline CDR1 and CDR2: MDHEN and SYDVKM. Between the trimmed V and J ends, which lost 3 bases and 5 bases, there was a span of 15 bases. Overall study results and limits: CD8+ cells made up the disease-linked clones, which were relatively rare in peripheral blood. Within ankylosing spondylitis blood, a TCR beta motif made up of eight highly homologous variants appeared to be characteristic.

Preparation of TCR beta libraries was done by quantitative 5'-RACE with molecular barcodes. TCRdb redid the calling of the 5' RACE reads with MiXCR, one entry per CDR3 protein. The data hold about 140,000 distinct CDR3 sequences, with 10% to 12% observed a single time. The clonotype was recovered from a female donor with ankylosing spondylitis or in good health (not recorded which). This rearrangement joins TRBV28 to TRBJ2-3, with D perhaps TRBD1 (5 bases). Sample: blood, either unsorted or a sorted T cell fraction (not recorded which). For the CDR3, the DNA is TGTGCCAGCAGTTTCTTAGAACAGGTCGAAGATACGCAGTATTTT. Translating gives CASSFLEQVEDTQYF.